One and the same sample provided the 3 T cell receptor beta chains below, sequenced in a study of Graves' ophthalmopathy and Graves' hyperthyroidism (dated by TCRdb to between 2017 and 2018). The run used an Illumina HiSeq 2000. For repertoire sequencing, TCR beta CDR3 regions were amplified from RNA transcripts. HTBI primers and the Qiagen OneStep RT-PCR kit were used in a first-round RT-PCR, which was followed by a second-round multiplex PCR, size selection and purification. The public reads were reprocessed in TCRdb via fastp at Q25 and MiXCR, keeping in-frame beta chains. Every entry covers one CDR3 protein and lists the most common genes and DNA from its rows. The sample table contains around 1,000,000 distinct CDR3 sequences; only one count was recorded for about two fifths of them. Together, the top ten hold roughly 11% of the sample. Material: peripheral blood or thyroid tissue (not recorded which). Source of these receptors: an adult man with Graves' hyperthyroidism.

This clonotype has a handful of counts. The chain recombines TRBV7-2 with TRBJ2-7; D is possibly TRBD2 (6 bases). CDR1 SGHTA and CDR2 FQGNSA come from the germline V gene. This CDR3 region has 14 residues. The V end lost 8 bases, the J end lost 1 base, and 15 bases lay between the germline ends. CDR3 sequence (DNA): TGTGCCAGCGGCCCTCCGACTAGATCCTACGAGCAGTACTTC. This gives the protein CASGPPTRSYEQYF.

In the case of this clonotype: A much larger clone lies a single base off, so this may be a read error. The chain recombines TRBV7-8 with TRBJ2-2; 7 bases are shared with TRBD1. Germline CDR1 is SGHVS and CDR2 is FQNEAQ. The CDR3 is 15 amino acids. The trim removed 5 bases at V and 9 bases at J, leaving 12 bases unmatched. The CDR3 protein is CASSRGQLGTRELFF. Written as DNA, the CDR3 is TGTGCCAGCAGCAGGGGACAGCTGGGGACCAGGGAGCTGTTTTTT. The full variable domain, completed using reference TRBV7-8 and TRBJ2-2, is GAGVSQSPRYKVAKRGQDVALRCDPISGHVSLFWYQQALGQGPEFLTYFQNEAQLDKSGLPSDRFFAERPEGSVSTLKIQRTQQEDSAVYLCASSRGQLGTRELFFGEGSRLTVL.

This rearrangement joins TRBV10-3 to TRBJ1-2; D is ambiguous. V was clipped by 0 bases and J by 0 bases, with 8 bases between them. Per germline, CDR1 ENHRY and CDR2 SYGVKD. The CDR3 covers 15 residues. The CDR3 reads CAISESIGANYGYTF. The DNA for the CDR3 is TGTGCCATCAGTGAGTCGATTGGAGCTAACTATGGCTACACCTTC.